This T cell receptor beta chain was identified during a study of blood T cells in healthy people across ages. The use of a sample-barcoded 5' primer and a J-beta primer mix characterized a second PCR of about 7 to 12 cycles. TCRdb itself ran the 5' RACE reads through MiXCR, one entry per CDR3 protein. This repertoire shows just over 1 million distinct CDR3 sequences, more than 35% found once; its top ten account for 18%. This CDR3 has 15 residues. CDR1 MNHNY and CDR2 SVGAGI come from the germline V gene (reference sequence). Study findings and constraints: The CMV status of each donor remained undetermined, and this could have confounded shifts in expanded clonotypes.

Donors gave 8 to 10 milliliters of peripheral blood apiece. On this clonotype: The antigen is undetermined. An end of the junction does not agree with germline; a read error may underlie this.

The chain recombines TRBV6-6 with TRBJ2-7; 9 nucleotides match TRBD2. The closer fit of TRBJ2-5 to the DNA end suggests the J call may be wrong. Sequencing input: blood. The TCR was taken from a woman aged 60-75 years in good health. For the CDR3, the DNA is TGTGCCTGCAGTCGCTTTAGCGGGAGCGCGGAGACCCAGTACTTC. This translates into CACSRFSGSAETQYF.